Ten or more counts support the clone carrying this TCR beta chain. Its antigen is still unknown. This record comes from a study of CD8 T cells in ankylosing spondylitis. The study, taken as a whole, reports: Peripheral blood samples showed relatively rare disease-linked clones, and these clones were CD8+.

Making the TCR beta libraries involved quantitative 5'-RACE with molecular barcodes. TCRdb itself ran the 5' RACE reads through MiXCR, one entry per CDR3 protein. Of roughly 150,000 distinct CDR3 sequences listed, around a tenth are singletons. V was trimmed by 5 bases and J by 2 bases, leaving 11 bases between them. Germline V gene data show CDR1 as SEHNR and CDR2 as FQNEAQ (reference sequence). This CDR3 spans 14 amino acids. Sequenced input: blood, either unsorted or a sorted T cell fraction (not recorded which). The receptor's source is a female donor with ankylosing spondylitis or in good health (not recorded which). The V call is TRBV7-9, the J call TRBJ2-3; TRBD2 might be the D (5 bases). CDR3 nucleotides: TGTGCCAGCAGCCGACGACTACTCACAGATACGCAGTATTTT. Translating it yields CASSRRLLTDTQYF.